Below, 29 T cell receptor beta chains from the same sample are listed, as sequenced in a study of Tregs in tolerant kidney transplant recipients. The method was immunoSEQ multiplex PCR; TCRdb's version includes in-frame clones alone and lacks a portion of them. The data contain tens of thousands of clones, less than 90% of them singletons. The sequenced material came from CD4+ T cells from blood. Receptors were obtained from a human donor in good health.

This clone was recorded only once. The chain couples TRBV19 to TRBJ1-2; D unclear. Germline V gives CDR1 LNHDA, CDR2 SQIVND (reference sequence). The CDR3 sequence is 13 residues long. Trimming cost V 0 bases and J 5 bases, with 7 bases left between them. The CDR3 is CASSIEKTYGYTF. The CDR3 DNA is TGTGCCAGTAGTATAGAAAAGACGTATGGCTACACCTTC.

The chain combines TRBV30 with TRBJ2-3; D remains unclear. V shed 1 base and J shed 4 bases, with 6 bases lying between them. Germline CDR1 and CDR2: GTSNPN and SVGIG (reference sequence). The length of the CDR3 is 12 residues. This CDR3 reads CAWSELADTQYF. In DNA form, the CDR3 reads TGTGCCTGGAGTGAGTTGGCAGATACGCAGTATTTT.

The V gene is TRBV15, the J gene TRBJ1-3; D possibly corresponds to TRBD1 (5 bases). CDR3 length: 17 amino acids. With 0 bases removed from V and 0 bases from J, the gap between germline ends came to 12 bases. Germline CDR1 is LNHNV and CDR2 is YYDKDF (reference sequence). CDR3 region: CATSREDITSSGNTIYF. The CDR3 nucleotides are TGTGCCACCAGCAGAGAGGACATTACGAGCTCTGGAAACACCATATATTTT.

The gene calls are TRBV7-2 and TRBJ2-7, with D possibly matching TRBD2 (5 bases). The CDR3 contains 14 residues. The V gene lost 2 bases and the J gene lost 3 bases, with 11 bases spanning the gap. The germline V gene encodes CDR1 SGHTA and CDR2 FQGNSA. CDR3 sequence (DNA): TGTGCCAGCAGCTTATCGAGGGCCCTCTACGAGCAGTACTTC. It specifies CASSLSRALYEQYF.

The chain uses TRBV11-2 and TRBJ2-5, with D possibly TRBD2 on 7 matching bases. Trimming cost V 5 bases and J 5 bases, with 21 bases left between them. The CDR3 has 16 residues. Germline V CDR1 and CDR2: SGHAT, FQNNGV. CDR3 coding DNA: TGTGCCAGCAGCCGCGGCGGCGGGGGCGCCGGGGAGACCCAGTACTTC. This codes for CASSRGGGGAGETQYF. The full variable domain, with the rest looked up from reference TRBV11-2 and TRBJ2-5, is EAGVAQSPRYKIIEKRQSVAFWCNPISGHATLYWYQQILGQGPKLLIQFQNNGVVDDSQLPKDRFSAERLKGVDSTLKIQPAKLEDSAVYLCASSRGGGGAGETQYFGPGTRLLVL.

The V and J genes are TRBV18 and TRBJ2-7; TRBD1 aligns across 7 bases. J lost 5 bases, V lost 4 bases, and 8 bases had no gene match. In germline, CDR1 is KGHSH, CDR2 LQKENI. This CDR3 comprises 14 residues. In DNA form, the CDR3 reads TGTGCCAGCTCACTTCGACAGGGTGGCCACGAGCAGTACTTC. It codes for CASSLRQGGHEQYF.

This chain connects TRBV7-9 to TRBJ1-6; possible D gene TRBD1, 5 bases. V was shortened by 3 bases and J by 12 bases, with 12 bases between the two germline ends. Germline assignment: CDR1 SEHNR and CDR2 FQNEAQ (reference sequence). The CDR3 loop spans 13 amino acids. The CDR3 protein is CASSFGLGEPLHF. Here the CDR3 DNA reads TGTGCCAGCAGCTTCGGACTAGGGGAACCCCTCCACTTT. The full variable domain, its missing parts supplied by reference TRBV7-9 and TRBJ1-6, is DTGVSQNPRHKITKRGQNVTFRCDPISEHNRLYWYRQTLGQGPEFLTYFQNEAQLEKSRLLSDRFSAERPKGSFSTLEIQRTEQGDSAMYLCASSFGLGEPLHFGNGTRLTVT.

This chain links TRBV4-3 with TRBJ2-4, with unresolved D. The V gene's germline CDR1 is LGHNA and CDR2 YSLEER. This CDR3 contains 18 residues. Trimming took off 0 bases at V and 2 bases at J, with 17 bases between the two ends. In DNA, the CDR3 is TGCGCCAGCAGCCAAGATGTGGATTTGGGGATAACCAAAAACATTCAGTACTTC. Translation: CASSQDVDLGITKNIQYF.

This clone has only a few counts. The CDR3 nucleotides are TGTGCCAGCAGCCCACGTAATTTGGGGCGGGAGGCATATAATGAGCAGTTCTTC. Its protein is CASSPRNLGREAYNEQFF. The chain joins TRBV7-8 to TRBJ2-1; 8 bases are a match to TRBD2. The V gene's germline CDR1 is SGHVS and CDR2 FQNEAQ. The CDR3 extends over 18 amino acids. The V gene end was trimmed by 5 bases and the J gene end by 7 bases; junction bases not matched to a gene: 19.

This chain connects TRBV2 to TRBJ1-1; D not resolved. CDR1 SNHLY and CDR2 FYNNEI come from the germline V gene. CDR3 length equals 11 residues. Trimming cost V 2 bases and J 7 bases, with 5 bases left between them. The CDR3 bases are TGTGCCAGCAGTGAAAGTGGTGAAGCTTTCTTT. Translating gives CASSESGEAFF.

The gene calls are TRBV7-2 and TRBJ2-7; 7 bases match TRBD2. The CDR3 runs to 14 residues. Germline V lookup: CDR1 SGHTA, CDR2 FQGNSA. V was clipped by 3 bases and J by 3 bases; unmatched bases: 5. The chain's CDR3 is CASSLRGTDYEQYF. The DNA of the CDR3 is TGTGCCAGCAGCTTGCGGGGGACCGACTACGAGCAGTACTTC.

This clone was counted a few times. V and J are TRBV6-5 and TRBJ1-3; D not certain. The CDR3 is 14 residues long. Germline V gene lookup returns CDR1 MNHEY and CDR2 SVGAGI. Trimming took off 2 bases at V and 1 base at J, with 6 bases between the two ends. CDR3 bases: TGTGCCAGCAGTTACCAGAGGTCTGGAAACACCATATATTTT. This translates into CASSYQRSGNTIYF.

This clone showed up just once. J is TRBJ2-3 and V is TRBV6-4, with D possibly being TRBD1 (5 bases). Germline-derived CDR1 and CDR2 are MRHNA and SNTAGT. The CDR3 covers 15 residues. V was clipped by 3 bases and J by 0 bases, with 10 bases between them. The CDR3 region has the DNA TGTGCCAGCAGTGAAAGGGGTACTAGCACAGATACGCAGTATTTT. This sequence encodes CASSERGTSTDTQYF.

This clone is medium-sized by share. This chain joins TRBV7-3 and TRBJ2-3; D is ambiguous. This CDR3 contains 13 residues. CDR1 and CDR2 (germline): SGHTA, FQGTGA. Deletions cut 0 bases from V and 1 base from J, with 2 bases between. For the CDR3, the DNA is TGTGCCAGCAGCTTAACAGGCACAGATACGCAGTATTTT. It codes for CASSLTGTDTQYF.

The chain uses TRBV6-5 and TRBJ2-7, with TRBD2 identical over 9 bases. The DNA end favors TRBJ2-5, so the J call may be wrong. This CDR3 has 15 residues. The germline gives CDR1 MNHEY, CDR2 SVGAGI. The CDR3 spells CASSRTSVRQETQYF. CDR3 nucleotide sequence: TGTGCCAGCAGTCGGACTAGCGTCCGACAAGAGACCCAGTACTTC.

The rearrangement joins TRBV30 to TRBJ2-5; 8 nucleotides line up with TRBD1. V gave up 5 bases and J gave up 5 bases; unmatched junction bases: 4. The germline V gene encodes CDR1 GTSNPN and CDR2 SVGIG (reference sequence). This CDR3 comprises 12 residues. CDR3 sequence reads: CAWSRGRETQYF. Here the CDR3 DNA reads TGTGCCTGGTCCAGGGGGCGGGAGACCCAGTACTTC.

The chain has TRBV30 and TRBJ1-2; weak D call: TRBD1 (5 bases). CDR3 size: 13 residues. Trimming removed 0 bases from V and 8 bases from J, with 13 bases in between. The V gene's germline CDR1 is GTSNPN and CDR2 SVGIG (reference sequence). CDR3 amino acids: CAWSVVVGEGYTF. As DNA, the CDR3 is TGTGCCTGGAGTGTGGTTGTGGGGGAAGGCTACACCTTC.

CDR3 protein: CASSDGPGRDQPQHF. The CDR3 DNA reads as TGTGCCAGCAGCGACGGCCCGGGGAGGGATCAGCCCCAGCATTTT. V usage is TRBV9 and J usage is TRBJ1-5; D is unresolved. CDR1 and CDR2 from the germline V gene are SGDLS and YYNGEE. This CDR3 has 15 residues. Trimming removed 3 bases from V and 5 bases from J, with 15 bases in between.

V and J are TRBV19 and TRBJ2-5, with 9 positions matching TRBD1. CDR1 is LNHDA, CDR2 SQIVND, per germline (reference sequence). This CDR3 is built from 14 residues. Germline trimming cut 4 bases from V and 5 bases from J; bases unmatched to any gene: 5. The CDR3 nucleotides are TGTGCCAGTAGTAGAACAGGGGGCACGGAGACCCAGTACTTC. Protein product: CASSRTGGTETQYF.

The rearrangement links TRBV5-1 to TRBJ2-7; a weak D match, TRBD2 (5 bases). CDR1 SGHRS and CDR2 YFSETQ come from the germline V gene. Trimming left V 0 bases short and J 4 bases short, with 14 bases between. This CDR3 has 15 amino acids. The CDR3 is CASSLEGGHTYEQYF. CDR3 nucleotides: TGCGCCAGCAGCTTGGAAGGAGGCCACACGTACGAGCAGTACTTC.

This clone was counted a few times. The chain combines TRBV5-1 with TRBJ1-1; a possible D gene is TRBD1 (5 bases). V was cut by 4 bases and J by 11 bases, with 15 bases left in between. The CDR3 spans 12 residues. Germline V gene sequence: CDR1 SGHRS, CDR2 YFSETQ. The CDR3 region is CASSPQGGGAFF. CDR3 DNA sequence: TGCGCCAGCAGCCCCCAGGGTGGTGGGGCTTTCTTT.

This sequence joins TRBV18 and TRBJ2-4, with D perhaps TRBD1 or TRBD2 (5 bases each). The CDR3 contains 14 residues. Deletions cut 6 bases from V and 1 base from J, with 10 bases between. Per germline, CDR1 KGHSH and CDR2 LQKENI. CDR3 sequence: CASSPGAAKNIQYF. The CDR3 nucleotides read TGTGCCAGCTCCCCCGGGGCGGCCAAAAACATTCAGTACTTC.

The chain uses TRBV2 and TRBJ2-1; D possibly corresponds to TRBD1 (6 bases). The ends were cut back, 7 bases at V and 7 bases at J, with 23 bases in the middle. Germline V CDR1 and CDR2: SNHLY, FYNNEI. This CDR3 region has 16 residues. CDR3 sequence: CASTPNVPRGPNEQFF. The CDR3 DNA reads TGTGCCAGCACCCCGAACGTCCCCAGGGGACCAAATGAGCAGTTCTTC.

The chain employs TRBV27 and TRBJ1-5, with unresolved D. The CDR3 runs to 13 residues. The germline CDR1 and CDR2 sequences are MNHEY and SMNVEV (reference sequence). Deletions cut 6 bases from V and 3 bases from J, with 9 bases between. CDR3 bases: TGTGCCAGCAGGAAACAGCACAATCAGCCCCAGCATTTT. As protein: CASRKQHNQPQHF.

The V and J genes are TRBV30 and TRBJ1-5; tentatively, D is TRBD1 (6 bases). V was clipped by 2 bases and J by 6 bases, with 11 bases between them. The germline CDR1 and CDR2 sequences are GTSNPN and SVGIG (reference sequence). The length of the CDR3 is 13 residues. The CDR3 DNA reads TGTGCCTGGAGTCTGGGGGCAGGTCAGCCCCAGCATTTT. Translated: CAWSLGAGQPQHF. Drawing the rest from reference TRBV30 and TRBJ1-5, the complete variable domain is SQTIHQWPATLVQPVGSPLSLECTVEGTSNPNLYWYRQAAGRGLQLLFYSVGIGQISSEVPQNLSASRPQDRQFILSSKKLLLSDSGFYLCAWSLGAGQPQHFGDGTRLSIL.

The rearrangement joins TRBV30 to TRBJ1-6, with 7 bases identical to TRBD1. Germline-derived CDR1 and CDR2 are GTSNPN and SVGIG (reference sequence). J was trimmed by 6 bases and V by 1 base; bases with no gene match: 6. CDR3 length equals 15 residues. DNA of the CDR3: TGTGCCTGGAGTGGGACAGGACTCAGTAATTCACCCCTCCACTTT. This gives the protein CAWSGTGLSNSPLHF.

The chain combines TRBV4-3 with TRBJ1-4; TRBD1 aligns across 7 bases. The CDR3 is 14 amino acids. The germline V gene has CDR1 LGHNA and CDR2 YSLEER. V lost 0 bases to trimming and J lost 8 bases; unmatched junction nucleotides: 3. The CDR3 region is CASSQEAGGEKLFF. CDR3 sequence (DNA): TGCGCCAGCAGCCAAGAGGCAGGGGGAGAAAAACTGTTTTTT.

This CDR3 is CASSPLRGGLQETQYF. CDR3 DNA sequence: TGTGCCAGCTCACCACTGCGCGGGGGGCTCCAAGAGACCCAGTACTTC. The V and J genes are TRBV18 and TRBJ2-5; 8 nucleotides match TRBD2. CDR1 and CDR2 (germline): KGHSH, LQKENI. The V and J ends lost 1 base and 1 base, in that order; junction bases with no gene match: 5. The CDR3 length is 16 residues.

This rearrangement joins TRBV7-7 to TRBJ2-1, with TRBD2 matching over 7 bases. Germline V gives CDR1 SSHAT, CDR2 FNYEAQ (reference sequence). The CDR3 extends over 14 amino acids. The junction had 8 bases not matched to a gene; V was cut back by 2 bases and J by 10 bases. The CDR3 DNA follows: TGTGCCAGCAGCTTAAGGCGGGGGAAAGGAGAGCAGTTCTTC. It specifies CASSLRRGKGEQFF.